The clone carrying this TCR beta chain was picked up a small number of times. No antigen is known for it. The data were taken from a study of T cells after yellow fever vaccination. Study outcomes and limitations: The secondary response showed a weaker magnitude and a faster peak, day 5 versus 15. Post-booster samples contained most primary-vaccination clones (nearly 98% CD4, approximately 88% CD8). Researchers cautioned that FACS-sorted repertoires could harbor abundant clonotypes contaminating from the bulk population. A small share of clonotypes appeared in both CD4 and CD8 compartments.

Germline lookup yields CDR1 MNHEY and CDR2 SVGAGI. This CDR3 has 14 residues. Trimming shortened V by 6 bases and J by 8 bases, and 18 bases separated the two germline ends. Each CDR3 protein is one row after TCRdb ran MiXCR on the 5' RACE reads. Of a few hundred thousand distinct CDR3 sequences listed, around a sixth were seen once; the top ten hold roughly a sixth. This chain uses TRBV6-5 with TRBJ2-3; D possibly corresponds to TRBD2 (6 bases). This specimen consisted of PBMCs, obtained before the yellow fever booster vaccination. This TCR was recovered from a man aged 18 to 35 who received the YFV17D yellow fever vaccine. CDR3 residues: CASSRGTRPVTQYF. As DNA, the CDR3 is TGTGCCAGCAGCCGGGGGACCCGGCCCGTTACGCAGTATTTT.